This T cell receptor beta chain comes out of a study of beta chain features in type 1 diabetes (dated by TCRdb to 2017 to 2018). Notes on the research overall: Mean age, gender distribution, total cell number and subset yield were not different between patients and healthy donors. A total of 107,917,701 sorted cells were examined across all samples, and the number of cells per subset was strongly correlated with RNA yield. Regulatory and stem cell-like memory subsets were isolated from only 8 patients and roughly 8 healthy donors, whereas naive and central memory subsets came from all 30 or so donors. The study compared the TCRB repertoires of sorted circulating CD4+ T cell subsets in recently diagnosed type 1 diabetes patients with those in matched healthy donors. What the study reported, not specific to this receptor: At VDJ recombination sites, patients with type 1 diabetes made fewer insertions and deleted more nucleotides, a pattern implying thymic rearrangement abnormalities. Shorter templates might have been favored by PCR, but patient and control samples were amplified and corrected together, so both groups would have been affected equally by any skew. Only small numbers of individuals were included in the HLA sub-analyses, which left unresolved whether HLA type had any influence on TCRB rearrangement. Because cDNA was sequenced instead of genomic DNA, highly expressing activated cells could be over-represented, though the groups showed no difference in activation or CD3 levels. Naive, central memory and regulatory TCRB repertoires appeared more similar among patients than among healthy donors. Type 1 diabetes patients showed a moderate but significant shortening of TCRB CDR3 length in all four CD4+ subsets.

The CDR3 goes from the cysteine to the phenylalanine over 16 residues. CDR3 DNA only is kept here, 48 bases in frame from base 1. The germline V gene sets CDR1 to MNHEY and CDR2 to SVGAGI. Trimming takes 2 bases from V and 0 bases from J, and the germline ends sit 11 bases apart. From each donor, a single peripheral blood sample of around 0.12 L on average was drawn into heparinised tubes. Naive, central memory, regulatory and stem cell-like memory CD4+ T cells were sorted on a BD FACSAria II using a panel including CD45RO, CCR7, CD25, CD127, CD95 and CD27. Purity was above 98% for every sorted population. PBMCs were isolated immediately by Lymphoprep density gradient centrifugation and stained directly without culture. Samples were stained and sorted in pairs, with one healthy donor and one patient per experiment, so that batch effects were minimized. Of note for this clone: Its antigen is unknown. Base qualities are not provided; no much larger clone lies one nucleotide away.

All of the isolated RNA was reverse transcribed with the High Capacity cDNA Reverse Transcription Kit, so expressed TCRB transcripts were sequenced. Deep immunoSEQ sequencing was performed on naive, central memory and regulatory T cell samples, with an average of approximately 3.9 million total reads per sample. Sorted cells were lysed in RLT buffer, and RNA was extracted using DNase-treated RNeasy Micro or Mini kits according to cell number. To prevent cross-contamination, every cell subset was processed on its own, while patient and healthy donor samples were processed together. The immunoSEQ multiplex PCR was used to amplify TCRB sequences from cDNA, generating 87-bp fragments that spanned the CDR3 region. Amplicons were sequenced on the Illumina HiSeq platform. The study's own analysis went as follows. Synthetic template baselines were used to correct PCR bias computationally, reads within Hamming distance 2 were collapsed, and singletons that could not be merged were discarded. Reads were aligned to IMGT to assign V, D and J genes, CDR3 length, and insertions or deletions at six rearrangement sites. Within each subset, clonotype counts were normalized to sorted cell number, and only after that were true diversity and Gini coefficients computed with the tcR R package. The overlap coefficient, calculated on TCRB nucleotide sequences, was used to measure repertoire sharing. As a proxy for the pre-selection repertoire, out-of-frame TCRB sequences from naive cells were analyzed. TCRdb holds this immuneACCESS table with in-frame rearrangements only. Some clones are missing; in checked studies, unresolved V genes explain under half, and the rest has no known cause. For V, J and clone size, that table is used; D and trimming come from the DNA. This sample has about 360,000 clones in its table, and roughly 12% of those were observed once. The top ten clonotypes cover approximately 0.015% of the sample.

Recombination linked TRBV6-5 to TRBJ2-1; there is no confident call for the D gene. The sequencing input was naive CD4+ T cells from blood. The sample's cell subset or site label is to be understood as: true naive CD4+ T cells. This TCR came from a young man in good health. The sequence in DNA is TGTGCCAGCAGTTACGATGGTAGAAGCTCCTACAATGAGCAGTTCTTC. Protein translation: CASSYDGRSSYNEQFF.